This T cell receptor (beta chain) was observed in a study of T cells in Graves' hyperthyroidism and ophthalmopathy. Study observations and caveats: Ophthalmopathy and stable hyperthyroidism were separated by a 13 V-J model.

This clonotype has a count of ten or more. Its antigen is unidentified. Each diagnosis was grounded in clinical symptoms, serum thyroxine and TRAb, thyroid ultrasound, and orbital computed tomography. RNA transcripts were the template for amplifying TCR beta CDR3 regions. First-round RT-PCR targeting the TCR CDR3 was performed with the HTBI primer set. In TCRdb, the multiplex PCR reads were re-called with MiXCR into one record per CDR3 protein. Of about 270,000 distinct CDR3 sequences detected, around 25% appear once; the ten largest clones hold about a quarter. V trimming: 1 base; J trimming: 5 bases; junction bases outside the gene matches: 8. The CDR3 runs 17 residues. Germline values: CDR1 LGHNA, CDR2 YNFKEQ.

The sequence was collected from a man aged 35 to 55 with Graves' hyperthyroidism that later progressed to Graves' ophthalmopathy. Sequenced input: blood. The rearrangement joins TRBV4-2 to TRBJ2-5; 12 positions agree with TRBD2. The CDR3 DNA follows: TGTGCCAGCAGCCAAGTTGCGACTAGCGGGAGTCGGGAGACCCAGTACTTC. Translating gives CASSQVATSGSRETQYF.